These T cell receptor beta chains were read from a single sample in a study of beta chain features in type 1 diabetes. Clones were sequenced by immunoSEQ multiplex PCR, and TCRdb holds only the in-frame ones, with some missing. The table includes approximately 150,000 clones, 9% to 10% detected once. The sample comprised central memory CD4+ T cells from blood. These receptors were taken from a woman in her thirties or forties in good health. Both conserved end residues are part of each CDR3.

V: TRBV9
CDR3: CASSIGQRTEAFF

V: TRBV29-1
CDR3: CSFTGLYGYTF

V: TRBV11-2
CDR3: CASSLGVLQANYGYTF

V: TRBV6-5
CDR3: CASTRGQGDQPQHF

V: TRBV9
CDR3: CASSVATGSPTQYF

V: TRBV11-1
CDR3: CASSLAGGPFYNEQFF

V: TRBV6-6
CDR3: CASTPDRGPYEQYF

V: TRBV18
CDR3: CASSPFIGPGGEQYF

V: TRBV29-1
CDR3: CSVMTRQGSLGGYTF

V: TRBV7-8
CDR3: CASSRTSSTGELFF

V: TRBV6-4
CDR3: CASEFRGPKRGEQYF

V: TRBV4-1
CDR3: CASSQEYSYSGNTIYF

V: TRBV5-4
CDR3: CASSLSSTSGQYNEQFF

V: TRBV6-1
CDR3: CASGLGGNQPQHF

V: TRBV7-2
CDR3: CASSTDRNTEAFF

V: TRBV9
CDR3: CASSRGPGQGSEQYF

V: TRBV28
CDR3: CASSYSGPSTDTQYF

V: TRBV5-1
CDR3: CASGRGQDTQYF

V: TRBV6-5
CDR3: CASSYRTGGKGETQYF

V: TRBV19
CDR3: CASSTGWRGTDTQYF

V: TRBV7-8
CDR3: CASSFVDRGASLF

V: TRBV19
CDR3: CASSIGGRSADEQFF

V: TRBV2
CDR3: CASRAKYNSPLHF

V: TRBV5-4
CDR3: CASSPGLAGPTGELFF

V: TRBV27
CDR3: CASSFRGGRETQYF

V: TRBV19
CDR3: CASSMRDIGKGEQYF